The following is a T cell receptor (beta chain) sequence with its context. Its target is unknown. TCRdb independently ran MiXCR on the 5' RACE reads; one entry per CDR3 protein. The repertoire includes 550,000 to 600,000 distinct CDR3 sequences, about 20% of them detected once, and about 8.2% sits in the top ten. This sample was taken from a study of T-cell memory formation after mild COVID-19. Study-wide context: Across donors, TCR clusters were largely donor specific.

Looked up from germline, CDR1 is SGHRS and CDR2 is YFSETQ. V lost 0 bases to trimming and J lost 0 bases; unmatched junction nucleotides: 9. There are 19 residues in the CDR3. General study results and limits: There were some responding clones in pre-infection memory, which suggested that cross-reactive memory had joined.

The sequence came from an adult woman who had mild COVID-19 (a few samples of this study predate the infection). Cell type and time point are not known. The sample was PBMCs or a T cell subset sorted from them (not recorded which). The chain joins TRBV5-1 to TRBJ2-6; 7 positions match TRBD1. The CDR3: CASSLGTTGPISGANVLTF. In DNA, the CDR3 is TGCGCCAGCAGCTTGGGGACGACAGGGCCTATCTCTGGGGCCAACGTCCTGACTTTC.